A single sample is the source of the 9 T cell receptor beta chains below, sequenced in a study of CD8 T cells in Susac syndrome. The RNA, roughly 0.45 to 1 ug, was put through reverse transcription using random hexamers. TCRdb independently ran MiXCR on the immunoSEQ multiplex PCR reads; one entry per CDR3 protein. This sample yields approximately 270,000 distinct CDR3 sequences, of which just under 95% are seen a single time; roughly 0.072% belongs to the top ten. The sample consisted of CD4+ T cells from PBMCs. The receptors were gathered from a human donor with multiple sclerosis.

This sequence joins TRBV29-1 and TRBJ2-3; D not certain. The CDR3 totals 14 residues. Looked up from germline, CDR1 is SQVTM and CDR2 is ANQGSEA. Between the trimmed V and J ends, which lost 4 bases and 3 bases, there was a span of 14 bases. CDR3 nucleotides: TGCAGCGTTGTTGGCAGGTTGGTGACAGATACGCAGTATTTT. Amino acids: CSVVGRLVTDTQYF.

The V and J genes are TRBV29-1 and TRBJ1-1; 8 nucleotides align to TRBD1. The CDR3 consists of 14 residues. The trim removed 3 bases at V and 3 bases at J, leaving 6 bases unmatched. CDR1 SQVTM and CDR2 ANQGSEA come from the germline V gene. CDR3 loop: CSVEGRTGHTEAFF. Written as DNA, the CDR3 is TGCAGCGTTGAGGGCCGGACAGGGCACACTGAAGCTTTCTTT.

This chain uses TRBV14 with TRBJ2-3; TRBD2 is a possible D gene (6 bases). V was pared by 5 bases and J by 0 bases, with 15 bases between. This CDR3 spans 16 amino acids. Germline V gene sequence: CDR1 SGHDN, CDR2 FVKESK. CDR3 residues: CASSFNAGPSTDTQYF. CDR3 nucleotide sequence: TGTGCCAGCAGCTTCAACGCGGGACCTAGCACAGATACGCAGTATTTT. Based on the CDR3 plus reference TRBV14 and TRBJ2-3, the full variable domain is EAGVTQFPSHSVIEKGQTVTLRCDPISGHDNLYWYRRVMGKEIKFLLHFVKESKQDESGMPNNRFLAERTGGTYSTLKVQPAELEDSGVYFCASSFNAGPSTDTQYFGPGTRLTVL.

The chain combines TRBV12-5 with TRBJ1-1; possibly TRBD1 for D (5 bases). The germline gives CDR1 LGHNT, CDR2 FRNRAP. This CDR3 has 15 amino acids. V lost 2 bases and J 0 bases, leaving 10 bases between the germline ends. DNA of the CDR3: TGTGCTAGTGGTTTGCCCCGACAGATGAACACTGAAGCTTTCTTT. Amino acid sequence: CASGLPRQMNTEAFF.

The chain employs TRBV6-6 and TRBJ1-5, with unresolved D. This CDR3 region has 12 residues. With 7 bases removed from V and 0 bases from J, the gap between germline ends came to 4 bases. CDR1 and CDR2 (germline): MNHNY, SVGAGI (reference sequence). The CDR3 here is CASTDSNQPQHF. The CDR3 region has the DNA TGTGCCAGCACGGATAGCAATCAGCCCCAGCATTTT.

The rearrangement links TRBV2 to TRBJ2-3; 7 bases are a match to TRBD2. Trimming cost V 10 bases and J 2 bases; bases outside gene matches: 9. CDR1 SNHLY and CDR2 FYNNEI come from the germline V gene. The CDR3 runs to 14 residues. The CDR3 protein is CATGGLAVTDTQYF. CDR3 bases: TGTGCCACCGGAGGCCTAGCGGTCACAGATACGCAGTATTTT. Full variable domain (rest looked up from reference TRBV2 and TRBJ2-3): EPEVTQTPSHQVTQMGQEVILRCVPISNHLYFYWYRQILGQKVEFLVSFYNNEISEKSEIFDDQFSVERPDGSNFTLKIRSTKLEDSAMYFCATGGLAVTDTQYFGPGTRLTVL.

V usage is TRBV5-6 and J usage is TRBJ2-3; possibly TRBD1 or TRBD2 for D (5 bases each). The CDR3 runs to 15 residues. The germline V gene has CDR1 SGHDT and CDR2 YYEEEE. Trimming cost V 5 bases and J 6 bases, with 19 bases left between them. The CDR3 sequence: CASRAPGTYQDTQYF. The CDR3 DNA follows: TGTGCCAGCAGGGCTCCCGGGACCTACCAGGATACGCAGTATTTT.

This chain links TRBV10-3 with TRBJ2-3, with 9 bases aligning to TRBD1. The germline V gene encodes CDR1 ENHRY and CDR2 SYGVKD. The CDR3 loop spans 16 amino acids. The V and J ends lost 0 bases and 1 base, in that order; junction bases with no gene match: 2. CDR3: CAISESWTGGTDTQYF. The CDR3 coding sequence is TGTGCCATCAGTGAGTCGTGGACAGGGGGCACAGATACGCAGTATTTT.

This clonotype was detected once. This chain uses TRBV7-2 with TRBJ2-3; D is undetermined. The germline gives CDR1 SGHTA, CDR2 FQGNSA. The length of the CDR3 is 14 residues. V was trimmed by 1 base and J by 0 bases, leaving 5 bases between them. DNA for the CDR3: TGTGCCAGCAGCTTAGAACCAAGCACAGATACGCAGTATTTT. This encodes CASSLEPSTDTQYF.